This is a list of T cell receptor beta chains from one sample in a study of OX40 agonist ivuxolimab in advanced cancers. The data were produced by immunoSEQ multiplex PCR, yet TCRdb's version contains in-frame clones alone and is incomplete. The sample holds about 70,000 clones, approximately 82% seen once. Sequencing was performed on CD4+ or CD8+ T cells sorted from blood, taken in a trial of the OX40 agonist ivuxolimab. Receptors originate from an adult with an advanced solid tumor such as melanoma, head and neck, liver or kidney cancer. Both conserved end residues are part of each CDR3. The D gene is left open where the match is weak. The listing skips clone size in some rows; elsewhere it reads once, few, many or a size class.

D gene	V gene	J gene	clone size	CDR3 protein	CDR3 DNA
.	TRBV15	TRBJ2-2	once	CATSRELLTGELFF	TGTGCCACCAGCAGAGAGCTACTTACCGGGGAGCTGTTTTTT
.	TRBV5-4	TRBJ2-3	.	CASSTGGAVDTQYF	TGTGCCAGCAGCACAGGTGGGGCAGTTGATACGCAGTATTTT
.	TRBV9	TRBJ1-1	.	CASSVALTGEAFF	TGTGCCAGCAGCGTAGCTCTGACAGGTGAAGCTTTCTTT
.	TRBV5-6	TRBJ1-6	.	CASTPGRWNSPLHF	TGTGCCAGCACACCGGGACGGTGGAATTCACCCCTCCACTTT
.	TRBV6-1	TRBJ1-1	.	CASSEAQWVSTLAEAFF	TGTGCCAGCAGTGAAGCGCAATGGGTATCAACACTGGCTGAAGCTTTCTTT
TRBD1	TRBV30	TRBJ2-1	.	CAWTPGTGGMEQFF	TGTGCCTGGACCCCCGGGACAGGCGGTATGGAGCAGTTCTTC
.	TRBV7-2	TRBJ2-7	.	CASSLELAGYEQYF	TGTGCCAGCAGCTTAGAGCTAGCTGGCTACGAGCAGTACTTC
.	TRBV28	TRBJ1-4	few	CASSLSVPRDEKLFF	TGTGCCAGCAGTTTGTCCGTCCCGCGGGATGAAAAACTGTTTTTT
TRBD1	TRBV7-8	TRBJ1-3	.	CASSLEGGRGLSGNTIYF	TGTGCCAGCAGCTTGGAGGGCGGCAGGGGGTTATCTGGAAACACCATATATTTT
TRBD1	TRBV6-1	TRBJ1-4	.	CASRGQGRGPEKLFF	TGTGCCAGCAGGGGACAGGGTAGAGGGCCAGAAAAACTGTTTTTT
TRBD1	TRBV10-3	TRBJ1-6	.	CAISMGQFDSPLHF	TGTGCCATCAGCATGGGACAGTTCGATTCACCCCTCCACTTT
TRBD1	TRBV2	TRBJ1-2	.	CASRETTGQGTGGYTF	TGTGCCAGCAGGGAAACGACGGGACAGGGCACAGGGGGCTACACCTTC
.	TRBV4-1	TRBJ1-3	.	CASSLTSGNTIYF	TGCGCCAGCAGCCTCACCTCTGGAAACACCATATATTTT